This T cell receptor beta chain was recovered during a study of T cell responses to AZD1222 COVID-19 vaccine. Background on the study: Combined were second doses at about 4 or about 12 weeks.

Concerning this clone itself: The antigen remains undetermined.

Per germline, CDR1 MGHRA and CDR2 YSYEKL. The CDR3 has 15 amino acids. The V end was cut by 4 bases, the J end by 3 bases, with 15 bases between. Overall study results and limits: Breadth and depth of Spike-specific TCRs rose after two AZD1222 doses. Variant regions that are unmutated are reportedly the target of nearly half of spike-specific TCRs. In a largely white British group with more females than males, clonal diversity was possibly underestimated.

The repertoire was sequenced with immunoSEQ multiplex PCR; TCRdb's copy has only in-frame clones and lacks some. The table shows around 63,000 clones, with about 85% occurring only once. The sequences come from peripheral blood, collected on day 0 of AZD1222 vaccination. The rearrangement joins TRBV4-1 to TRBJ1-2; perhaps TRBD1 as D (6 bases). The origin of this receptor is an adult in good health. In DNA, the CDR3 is TGCGCCAGCAGCCGCAGTGCAGGGGCGGACTATGGCTACACCTTC. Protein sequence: CASSRSAGADYGYTF.